The next 22 T cell receptor beta chains were all read from a single sample in a study of blood T cell repertoires in COVID-19. The repertoire was sequenced with immunoSEQ multiplex PCR; TCRdb's copy has only in-frame clones and lacks some. The profile shows fewer than 350,000 clones, around 85% of them singletons. The sequencing input was PBMCs or T cells enriched from blood (not recorded which). All receptors derive from a woman between 45 and 60 years old who had recovered from COVID-19.

The rearrangement links TRBV3-1 (or the pseudogene TRBV3-2) to TRBJ1-1, with D uncertain. Trimming removed 4 bases from V and 1 base from J, with 7 bases in between. Germline V gene sequence: CDR1 LGHDT, CDR2 YNNKEL (reference sequence). This CDR3 region has 13 residues. CDR3 DNA: TGTGCCAGCAGCCTCGGGAGGAACACTGAAGCTTTCTTT. Protein product: CASSLGRNTEAFF.

V and J are TRBV5-6 and TRBJ1-1; TRBD1 aligns across 7 bases. This CDR3 region has 14 residues. Looked up from germline, CDR1 is SGHDT and CDR2 is YYEEEE. V was clipped by 2 bases and J by 4 bases; unmatched bases: 5. CDR3 in amino acids: CASSFVQGRTEAFF. CDR3 sequence (DNA): TGTGCCAGCAGCTTCGTACAGGGGCGCACTGAAGCTTTCTTT. The entire variable domain, with the rest obtained from reference TRBV5-6 and TRBJ1-1, is as follows: DAGVTQSPTHLIKTRGQQVTLRCSPKSGHDTVSWYQQALGQGPQFIFQYYEEEERQRGNFPDRFSGHQFPNYSSELNVNALLLGDSALYLCASSFVQGRTEAFFGQGTRLTVV.

The chain uses TRBV15 and TRBJ1-2, with D unclear. The CDR3 is 12 amino acids. The ends were cut back, 1 base at V and 3 bases at J, with 3 bases in the middle. Looked up from germline, CDR1 is LNHNV and CDR2 is YYDKDF (reference sequence). The CDR3 bases are TGTGCCACCAGCAGAGCCGACTATGGCTACACCTTC. Translation: CATSRADYGYTF.

This clone was picked up one time. The chain is built from TRBV30 and TRBJ1-4; D possibly corresponds to TRBD1 (5 bases). This CDR3 has 11 residues. Trimming took 4 bases from V and 10 from J, leaving 10 bases between them. CDR1 and CDR2 (germline): GTSNPN, SVGIG (reference sequence). CDR3 protein: CAWTQGGKLFF. CDR3 sequence (DNA): TGTGCCTGGACCCAGGGTGGAAAACTGTTTTTT.

As for this clone: This same CDR3 is encoded by further DNA sequences in the sample. DNA of the CDR3: TGTGCCAGCAGTGGGCAGGGAGGTGAAAAACTGTTTTTT. Encoded protein: CASSGQGGEKLFF. The J gene is TRBJ1-4, the V gene TRBV27; tentative D call: TRBD1 (5 bases). Trimming took off 5 bases at V and 7 bases at J, with 11 bases between the two ends. CDR3 length: 13 residues. The germline CDR1 and CDR2 sequences are MNHEY and SMNVEV (reference sequence). The full variable domain, completed using reference TRBV27 and TRBJ1-4, is EAQVTQNPRYLITVTGKKLTVTCSQNMNHEYMSWYRQDPGLGLRQIYYSMNVEVTDKGDVPEGYKVSRKEKRNFPLILESPSPNQTSLYFCASSGQGGEKLFFGSGTQLSVL.

The rearrangement uses TRBV19 and TRBJ1-1; no firm D call. CDR1 LNHDA and CDR2 SQIVND come from the germline V gene (reference sequence). This CDR3 region has 14 residues. Trimming removed 5 bases from V and 4 bases from J, with 14 bases in between. The CDR3 reads CASSSPGQSTEAFF. CDR3 in DNA: TGTGCCAGTAGTTCACCGGGTCAGAGCACTGAAGCTTTCTTT.

The sample holds one count of this clone. The CDR3 loop reads CASSLDRSAGYTF. CDR3 in DNA: TGTGCCAGCAGCTTGGACAGATCAGCTGGCTACACCTTC. The chain links TRBV7-3 to TRBJ1-2; D might be TRBD1 (6 bases). The germline V gene has CDR1 SGHTA and CDR2 FQGTGA. Trimming pared 3 bases from V and 7 bases from J, leaving 12 bases between. The CDR3 sequence is 13 residues long.

The chain carries TRBV20-1 and TRBJ1-1, with a possible D match to TRBD1 (6 bases). From germline, CDR1 is DFQATT and CDR2 SNEGSKA (reference sequence). CDR3 size: 11 residues. CDR3 protein: CSADRTTEAFF. The CDR3 DNA is TGCAGCGCAGACAGGACTACTGAAGCTTTCTTT.

The chain joins TRBV7-3 to TRBJ2-3; 9 positions agree with TRBD2. Trimming at V came to 4 bases and at J to 4 bases, leaving 9 bases not matched to a gene. The CDR3 has 16 amino acids. Germline values: CDR1 SGHTA, CDR2 FQGTGA. The CDR3 region is CASSSAGGGAADTQYF. DNA of the CDR3: TGTGCCAGCAGCTCAGCGGGCGGGGGGGCCGCAGATACGCAGTATTTT.

This clone showed up just a few times. The CDR3 sequence: CASKTGSNSGNTIYF. CDR3 nucleotides: TGTGCCAGTAAGACAGGGTCCAACTCTGGAAACACCATATATTTT. The chain employs TRBV19 and TRBJ1-3, with 7 bases lining up with TRBD1. The CDR3 loop spans 15 amino acids. V shed 7 bases and J 0 bases; nucleotides not matched to a gene: 6. Germline V gene lookup returns CDR1 LNHDA and CDR2 SQIVND (reference sequence).

The V and J genes are TRBV28 and TRBJ1-2, with D unresolved. Germline V lookup: CDR1 MDHEN, CDR2 SYDVKM. The CDR3 has 13 residues. V dropped 6 bases and J dropped 0 bases, with 8 bases sitting between them. The CDR3 region has the DNA TGTGCCAGCAGCTCACAAGCTAACTATGGCTACACCTTC. It yields the protein CASSSQANYGYTF.

This rearrangement joins TRBV9 to TRBJ2-3, with 8 bases lining up with TRBD1. The CDR3 length is 14 residues. CDR1 and CDR2 from the germline V gene are SGDLS and YYNGEE. V was pared by 4 bases and J by 4 bases, with 5 bases of the junction left unmatched. CDR3 sequence: CASSLRQGSDTQYF. Written as DNA, the CDR3 is TGTGCCAGCAGCCTTCGACAGGGGTCAGATACGCAGTATTTT.

The rearrangement uses TRBV3-1 (or the pseudogene TRBV3-2) and TRBJ2-1; 9 bases fit TRBD2. V was pared by 0 bases and J by 4 bases, with 7 bases of the junction left unmatched. Germline loops: CDR1 LGHDT, CDR2 YNNKEL (reference sequence). The length of the CDR3 is 17 residues. Written as DNA, the CDR3 is TGTGCCAGCAGCCAAGATGTCCTAGCGGGGCCGTACAATGAGCAGTTCTTC. Translated: CASSQDVLAGPYNEQFF.

This rearrangement joins TRBV11-3 to TRBJ2-1, with TRBD1 matching 9 bases. Germline CDR1 is SGHNT and CDR2 is YENEEA. With V trimmed by 0 bases and J by 8 bases, 8 bases remained unmatched. This CDR3 has 16 amino acids. CDR3 coding DNA: TGTGCCAGCAGCTTAGAGTGGGGACAGGGTTCTGATGAGCAGTTCTTC. It codes for CASSLEWGQGSDEQFF.

The chain carries TRBV4-1 and TRBJ1-4; maybe TRBD1 (6 bases). The germline gives CDR1 MGHRA, CDR2 YSYEKL. The CDR3 is 15 residues long. V was cut by 4 bases and J by 7 bases, with 16 bases left in between. The CDR3 region has the DNA TGCGCCAGCAGCCCCTCCCGGGGGGCAGCTGAAAAACTGTTTTTT. It encodes CASSPSRGAAEKLFF.

V and J are TRBV27 and TRBJ1-2, with 7 bases lining up with TRBD1. The CDR3 is 15 residues long. Looked up from germline, CDR1 is MNHEY and CDR2 is SMNVEV (reference sequence). Germline trimming cut 3 bases from V and 6 bases from J; bases unmatched to any gene: 10. CDR3 sequence: CASSLRGLFLDGYTF. The DNA of the CDR3 is TGTGCCAGCAGTTTGAGGGGGCTTTTTCTCGATGGCTACACCTTC.

The chain has TRBV11-2 and TRBJ2-7; TRBD1 aligns across 8 bases. Trimming took 3 bases from V and 7 from J; bases not matched to a gene: 8. The germline V gene has CDR1 SGHAT and CDR2 FQNNGV. The CDR3 has 14 amino acids. The CDR3 bases are TGTGCCAGCAGCTTGGTCAGGGGGCTACAGGAGCAGTACTTC. Encoded protein: CASSLVRGLQEQYF.

The gene calls are TRBV7-2 and TRBJ2-3; 12 nucleotides agree with TRBD2. V shed 3 bases, J shed 4 bases, and the junction held 2 bases outside the gene matches. Germline V lookup: CDR1 SGHTA, CDR2 FQGNSA. This CDR3 region has 15 residues. The CDR3, as DNA: TGTGCCAGCAGCTTGCGACTAGCGGGAGCAGATACGCAGTATTTT. It encodes CASSLRLAGADTQYF.

J is TRBJ2-5 and V is TRBV9; TRBD2 might be the D (6 bases). CDR3 length: 14 residues. Germline CDR1 SGDLS, CDR2 YYNGEE. Deletions cut 2 bases from V and 2 bases from J, with 10 bases between. CDR3 sequence: CASSVRGGQETQYF. DNA of the CDR3: TGTGCCAGCAGCGTCCGTGGGGGGCAAGAGACCCAGTACTTC.

The chain has TRBV7-2 and TRBJ1-2; TRBD1 aligns across 9 bases. Germline CDR1 reads SGHTA; CDR2 reads FQGNSA. V lost 5 bases to trimming and J lost 4 bases; unmatched junction nucleotides: 2. The CDR3 loop spans 13 amino acids. The CDR3 DNA sequence: TGTGCCAGCAGCCTGGGACAGGGCTATGGCTACACCTTC. Translation gives CASSLGQGYGYTF.

This clone has a handful of counts. The CDR3 DNA reads TGTGCCAGCGGATTCGTGACGGGTGGCTACACCTTC. Translated: CASGFVTGGYTF. This chain links TRBV7-2 with TRBJ1-2; no definite D call. Germline V gene data show CDR1 as SGHTA and CDR2 as FQGNSA. The CDR3 consists of 12 residues. V gave up 8 bases and J gave up 7 bases, with 14 bases separating them. Looking up the rest from reference TRBV7-2 and TRBJ1-2 gives the full variable domain: GAGVSQSPSNKVTEKGKDVELRCDPISGHTALYWYRQSLGQGLEFLIYFQGNSAPDKSGLPSDRFSAERTGGSVSTLTIQRTQQEDSAVYLCASGFVTGGYTFGSGTRLTVV.

The chain uses TRBV28 and TRBJ1-5, with TRBD1 matching 7 bases. The CDR3 runs 15 residues. The germline V gene encodes CDR1 MDHEN and CDR2 SYDVKM. The V segment lost 2 bases and the J segment 8 bases; nucleotides outside the gene matches: 9. The CDR3 DNA reads as TGTGCCAGCAGTTTACGAAGAGGGGGCCTGAAGCCCCAGCATTTT. Protein sequence: CASSLRRGGLKPQHF.